The 8 T cell receptor beta chains in this list originate from one sample, sequenced in a study of blood T cell repertoires in COVID-19. Profiled with immunoSEQ multiplex PCR; TCRdb holds only in-frame clones, not every one. The sample holds roughly 140,000 clones, more than 80% seen once. Sequenced material: peripheral blood. The receptor source for this set is a woman over 75 with acute or convalescent COVID-19.

This clone was observed once. The J gene is TRBJ1-2, the V gene TRBV5-1; D is uncertain. The CDR3 contains 16 residues. Trimming removed 4 bases at V and 1 base at J, with 17 bases between. Per germline, CDR1 SGHRS and CDR2 YFSETQ. This CDR3 is CASSPTALLSNYGYTF. The CDR3 DNA sequence: TGCGCCAGCAGCCCAACTGCCCTCCTAAGTAACTATGGCTACACCTTC.

The CDR3 spells CASSQRQFLNTEAFF. DNA for the CDR3: TGTGCCAGTAGCCAAAGACAGTTTTTGAACACTGAAGCTTTCTTT. The rearrangement links TRBV19 to TRBJ1-1; maybe TRBD1 (5 bases). The V end was cut by 6 bases, the J end by 0 bases, with 14 bases between. The germline V gene encodes CDR1 LNHDA and CDR2 SQIVND (reference sequence). The CDR3 extends over 15 amino acids.

The rearrangement uses TRBV9 and TRBJ1-2, with TRBD1 matching 8 bases. CDR1 and CDR2 from the germline V gene are SGDLS and YYNGEE. The length of the CDR3 is 17 residues. With 2 bases clipped from V and 7 bases from J, the junction kept 16 bases outside the gene matches. The CDR3 DNA reads as TGTGCCAGCAGCGTGGGAGGGACAGGCCCGGTCCTCGGTGGCTACACCTTC. Protein sequence: CASSVGGTGPVLGGYTF.

The chain joins TRBV25-1 to TRBJ1-2, with TRBD1 matching 9 bases. Germline assignment: CDR1 MGHDK and CDR2 SYGVNS. The CDR3 spans 16 residues. The V gene end was trimmed by 5 bases and the J gene end by 7 bases; junction bases not matched to a gene: 14. The DNA of the CDR3 is TGTGCCAGCAGTCCGCCCGGGACAGGGACGTTCGGTGGCTACACCTTC. This sequence encodes CASSPPGTGTFGGYTF.

This chain links TRBV7-8 with TRBJ1-6; D might be TRBD1 (6 bases). The CDR3 is 16 residues long. V lost 5 bases and J 7 bases, leaving 18 bases between the germline ends. Germline lookup yields CDR1 SGHVS and CDR2 FQNEAQ. The CDR3 spells CASSQFNRDLNSPLHF. CDR3 in DNA: TGTGCCAGCAGCCAGTTCAACAGGGACCTGAATTCACCCCTCCACTTT.

This chain joins TRBV10-1 and TRBJ1-1; D perhaps matches TRBD1 (5 bases). Per germline, CDR1 WNHNN and CDR2 SYGVQD (reference sequence). The CDR3 is 14 amino acids. The V end was cut by 10 bases, the J end by 3 bases, with 18 bases between. The CDR3 region has the DNA TGCGCCAAGAGAGACCAAGGGGTCCACACTGAAGCTTTCTTT. Translating gives CAKRDQGVHTEAFF.

This chain connects TRBV20-1 to TRBJ1-4; possibly TRBD1 for D (5 bases). The CDR3 consists of 14 residues. The ends were cut back, 3 bases at V and 4 bases at J, with 12 bases in the middle. Germline V lookup: CDR1 DFQATT, CDR2 SNEGSKA (reference sequence). Here the CDR3 DNA reads TGCAGTGCTAGTTTCAGGGCCAATAATGAAAAACTGTTTTTT. Translated: CSASFRANNEKLFF.

This chain uses TRBV5-1 with TRBJ2-1; TRBD2 matches 9 bases. Germline-derived CDR1 and CDR2 are SGHRS and YFSETQ. V was pared by 0 bases and J by 6 bases, with 4 bases of the junction left unmatched. The CDR3 has 15 residues. The CDR3 coding sequence is TGCGCCAGCAGCTTGGTGCGCGGGGGGGCCAATGAGCAGTTCTTC. Translated, it gives CASSLVRGGANEQFF.